This TCR beta chain was identified in a study of T cells in Graves' hyperthyroidism and ophthalmopathy. Ten or more counts support this clonotype. RNA transcripts gave rise to amplified TCR beta CDR3 regions. Carried out on the TCR CDR3, a first-round RT-PCR used the HTBI primer set. TCRdb re-derived calls from the multiplex PCR reads in MiXCR, one entry per CDR3 protein. The sample holds hundreds of thousands of distinct CDR3 sequences, roughly a sixth seen once. CDR1 and CDR2 from the germline V gene are MNHEY and SMNVEV (reference sequence). The length of the CDR3 is 15 residues. V was clipped by 3 bases and J by 8 bases; unmatched bases: 8.

The TCR sequence derives from a woman aged 45 to 65 with Graves' hyperthyroidism that later progressed to Graves' ophthalmopathy. The source material was blood. The V gene is TRBV27, the J gene TRBJ2-1; 9 nucleotides align to TRBD2. The CDR3 is CASSLSRGGRYEQFF. DNA for the CDR3: TGTGCCAGCAGTTTGTCGCGGGGGGGCCGGTATGAGCAGTTCTTC.